The T cell receptor (beta chain) described here comes from a study of cytomegalovirus exposure and HLA in healthy donors. Study-level points and caveats: There were some public TCRs occurring in many donors, but most TCR sequences were rare. The authors judged a highly shared variant cluster likely a sequencing artifact. Associated with cytomegalovirus, according to the listing, were 150 to 200 TCR beta chains.

Germline CDR1 and CDR2: SGHVS and FQNEAQ. V trimming: 4 bases; J trimming: 13 bases; junction bases outside the gene matches: 13. The CDR3 has 15 amino acids. This clone turned up a few times. No antigen is known for it. Primers for the PCR totalled 60 Vbeta and 13 Jbeta. The method was immunoSEQ multiplex PCR; TCRdb's version includes in-frame clones alone and lacks a portion of them. Of 120,000 or so clones in the sample, roughly 10% were seen once. This chain joins TRBV7-8 and TRBJ2-1; TRBD2 agrees at 10 bases. Sequencing input: PBMCs. This clonotype was obtained from a woman aged 18 to 35 in good health and CMV-seropositive. The CDR3 reads CASSSSGTSDSSQFF. For the CDR3, the DNA is TGTGCCAGCAGCTCCTCCGGGACTAGCGATAGTTCTCAGTTCTTC.